This TCR beta chain derives from a study of CD8+CD57+ T cells in acquired aplastic anemia. About the research overall: DNA recovered from sorted CD4+ and CD8+ cells had a mean of approximately 3.5 ug.

Study findings and constraints: The number of CD8+ CDR3 sequences shared by patients and controls was fewer than 35.

Trimming took off 0 bases at V and 0 bases at J, with 5 bases between the two ends. Germline CDR1 and CDR2: DFQATT and SNEGSKA (reference sequence). This CDR3 has 13 residues. According to the study, genomic DNA was the template for TCR beta VDJ and CDR3 profiling. MiXCR, applied by TCRdb to the reads, yields one record per CDR3 protein. Seen here are 220,000 or so distinct CDR3 sequences, about 60% observed once, and the top ten hold around 50%. Patients sequenced had flow cytometry evidence of CD8+CD57+ cell expansion. Each patient carried a diagnosis of severe acquired aplastic anemia. As to this clonotype: Its antigen is not identified.

The receptor was isolated from a human donor with aplastic anemia. The sequenced material came from sorted CD4+, CD8+, or CD8+CD57+ T cells (not recorded which) from PBMCs. The chain combines TRBV20-1 with TRBJ1-1, with D uncertain. Here the CDR3 DNA reads TGCAGTGCTAGAGACAGCATGAACACTGAAGCTTTCTTT. This translates into CSARDSMNTEAFF.